This T cell receptor (beta chain) was sequenced during a study of beta chain features in type 1 diabetes. Study-level findings and limits: Patients with type 1 diabetes showed fewer VDJ junction insertions and more deletions. Across all four CD4+ subsets, people with type 1 diabetes showed modestly shorter TCRB CDR3s.

CDR3 length equals 14 residues. Looked up from germline, CDR1 is KGHSH and CDR2 is LQKENI. The germline V and J ends were trimmed by 5 bases and 6 bases, with 11 bases remaining between them. Sorting of CD4+ naive, central memory, regulatory and stem cell-like memory cells was performed via CD45RO/CCR7/CD25/CD127/CD95/CD27. Of the isolated RNA, all was reverse transcribed, and so the sequenced material was expressed TCRB transcripts. Generated by immunoSEQ multiplex PCR, the TCRdb table keeps only in-frame clones and is missing some. The sample includes about 120,000 clones, about 17% of them seen just once. Turning to this clone: Its antigen is unidentified.

The TCR was taken from a man aged 25-45 years with type 1 diabetes. The rearrangement joins TRBV18 to TRBJ1-6; D perhaps matches TRBD1 (5 bases). The sequencing sample was made of central memory CD4+ T cells from blood. In DNA form, the CDR3 reads TGTGCCAGCTCAGACCGGGACGGTAATTCACCCCTCCACTTT. This codes for CASSDRDGNSPLHF. The whole variable domain, remainder taken from reference TRBV18 and TRBJ1-6, is NAGVMQNPRHLVRRRGQEARLRCSPMKGHSHVYWYRQLPEEGLKFMVYLQKENIIDESGMPKERFSAEFPKEGPSILRIQQVVRGDSAAYFCASSDRDGNSPLHFGNGTRLTVT.